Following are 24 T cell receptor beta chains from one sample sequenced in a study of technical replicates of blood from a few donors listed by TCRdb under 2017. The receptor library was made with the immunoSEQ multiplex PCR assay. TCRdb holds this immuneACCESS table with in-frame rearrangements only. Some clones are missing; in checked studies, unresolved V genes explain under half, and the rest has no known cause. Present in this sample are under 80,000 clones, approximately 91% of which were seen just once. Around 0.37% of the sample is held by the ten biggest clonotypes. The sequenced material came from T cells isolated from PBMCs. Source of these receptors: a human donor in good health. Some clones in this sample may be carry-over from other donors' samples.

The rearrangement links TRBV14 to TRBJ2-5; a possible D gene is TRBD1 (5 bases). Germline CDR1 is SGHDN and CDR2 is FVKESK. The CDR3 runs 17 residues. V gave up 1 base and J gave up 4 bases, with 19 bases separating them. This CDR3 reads CASSQAPSSGSRETQYF. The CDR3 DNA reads TGTGCCAGCAGCCAAGCTCCATCCTCAGGGTCAAGAGAGACCCAGTACTTC.

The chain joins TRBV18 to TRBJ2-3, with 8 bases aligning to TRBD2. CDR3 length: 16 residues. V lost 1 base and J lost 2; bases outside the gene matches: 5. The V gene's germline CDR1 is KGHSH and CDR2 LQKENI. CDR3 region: CASSPQTSGPTDTQYF. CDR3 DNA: TGTGCCAGCTCACCACAAACTAGCGGACCCACAGATACGCAGTATTTT.

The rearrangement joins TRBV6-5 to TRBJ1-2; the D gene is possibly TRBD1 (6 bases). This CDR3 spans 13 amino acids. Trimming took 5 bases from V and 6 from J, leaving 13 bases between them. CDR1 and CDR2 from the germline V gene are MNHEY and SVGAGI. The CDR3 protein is CASSAGPGDGYTF. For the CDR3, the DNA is TGTGCCAGCAGTGCAGGCCCAGGGGATGGCTACACCTTC.

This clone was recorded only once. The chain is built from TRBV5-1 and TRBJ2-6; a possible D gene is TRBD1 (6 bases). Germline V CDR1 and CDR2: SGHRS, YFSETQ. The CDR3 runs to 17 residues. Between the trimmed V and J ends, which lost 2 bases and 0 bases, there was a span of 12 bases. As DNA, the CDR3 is TGCGCCAGCAGCTTAGGACAGTTCCCCTCTGGGGCCAACGTCCTGACTTTC. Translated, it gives CASSLGQFPSGANVLTF.

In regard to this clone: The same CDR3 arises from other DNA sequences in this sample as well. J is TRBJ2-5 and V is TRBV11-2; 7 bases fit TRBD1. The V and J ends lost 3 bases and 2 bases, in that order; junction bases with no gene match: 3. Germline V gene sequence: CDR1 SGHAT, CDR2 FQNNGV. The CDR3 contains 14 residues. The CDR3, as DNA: TGTGCCAGCAGCTTCTCCAGGGGGCAAGAGACCCAGTACTTC. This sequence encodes CASSFSRGQETQYF.

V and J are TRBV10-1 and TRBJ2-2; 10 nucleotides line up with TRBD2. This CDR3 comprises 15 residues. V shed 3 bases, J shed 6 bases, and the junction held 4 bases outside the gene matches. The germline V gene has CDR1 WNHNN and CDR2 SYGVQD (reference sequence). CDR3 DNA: TGCGCCAGCAGTGACCTAGCGGGAGCCGCCGGGGAGCTGTTTTTT. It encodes CASSDLAGAAGELFF.

CDR3 coding DNA: TGTGCCAGCAGCCCCGCGGGACTGCGCGGGGAAAGCGAGCAGTACTTC. It codes for CASSPAGLRGESEQYF. The V and J genes are TRBV11-3 and TRBJ2-7; possibly TRBD2 for D (6 bases). Germline V CDR1 and CDR2: SGHNT, YENEEA. Trimming took 5 bases from V and 6 from J, leaving 23 bases between them. The CDR3 covers 16 residues. Drawing the rest from reference TRBV11-3 and TRBJ2-7, the complete variable domain is EAGVVQSPRYKIIEKKQPVAFWCNPISGHNTLYWYLQNLGQGPELLIRYENEEAVDDSQLPKDRFSAERLKGVDSTLKIQPAELGDSAVYLCASSPAGLRGESEQYFGPGTRLTVT.

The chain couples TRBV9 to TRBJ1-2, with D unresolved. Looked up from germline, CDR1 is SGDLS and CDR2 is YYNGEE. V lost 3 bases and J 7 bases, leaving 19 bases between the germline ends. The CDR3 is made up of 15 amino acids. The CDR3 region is CASSASERVGSGYTF. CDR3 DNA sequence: TGTGCCAGCAGCGCCTCGGAGAGGGTAGGGTCTGGCTACACCTTC.

The CDR3 is CASSLTSLTDTQYF. Written as DNA, the CDR3 is TGTGCCAGCAGCTTGACTAGCCTCACAGATACGCAGTATTTT. The V and J genes are TRBV5-4 and TRBJ2-3; a possible D gene is TRBD2 (6 bases). Per the germline V gene, CDR1 is SGHNT and CDR2 is YYREEE (reference sequence). Trimming took off 1 base at V and 2 bases at J, with 8 bases between the two ends. The CDR3 covers 14 residues.

The CDR3 bases are TGTGCCAGCAGTGAACATCTCTCAATTGGAGGGAACGAGCAGTACTTC. Its translation: CASSEHLSIGGNEQYF. The chain joins TRBV2 to TRBJ2-7; tentative D call: TRBD2 (6 bases). Germline V gene data show CDR1 as SNHLY and CDR2 as FYNNEI. This CDR3 is built from 16 residues. Trimming stripped 2 bases from V and 5 bases from J, with 19 bases between.

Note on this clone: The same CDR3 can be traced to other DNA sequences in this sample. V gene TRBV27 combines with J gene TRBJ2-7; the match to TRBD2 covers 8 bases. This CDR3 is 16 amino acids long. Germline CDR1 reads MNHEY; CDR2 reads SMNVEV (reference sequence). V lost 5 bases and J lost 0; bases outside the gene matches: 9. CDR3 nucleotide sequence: TGTGCCAGCAGTCCATCTTCCGGGAGGGTCTCCTACGAGCAGTACTTC. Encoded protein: CASSPSSGRVSYEQYF.

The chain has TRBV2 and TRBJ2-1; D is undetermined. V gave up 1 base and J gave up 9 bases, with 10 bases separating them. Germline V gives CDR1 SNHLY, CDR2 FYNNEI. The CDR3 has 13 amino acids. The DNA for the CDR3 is TGTGCCAGCAGTGAAGACCCGCCCGGTGAGCAGTTCTTC. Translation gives CASSEDPPGEQFF.

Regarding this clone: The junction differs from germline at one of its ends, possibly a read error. The CDR3 nucleotides are TGTGCCCGCAGTGAGGCCGTTAACACTGAAGCTTTCTTT. Protein product: CARSEAVNTEAFF. This chain links TRBV6-4 with TRBJ1-1; D is unclear. CDR1 and CDR2 (germline): MRHNA, SNTAGT. CDR3 size: 13 residues.

CDR3 protein: CASSPLERSSYNEQFF. DNA of the CDR3: TGTGCCAGCAGCCCCTTGGAGCGTAGCTCCTACAATGAGCAGTTCTTC. V usage is TRBV9 and J usage is TRBJ2-1; unclear D gene. The CDR3 runs to 16 residues. CDR1 and CDR2 from the germline V gene are SGDLS and YYNGEE. Trimming removed 4 bases from V and 0 bases from J, with 14 bases in between.

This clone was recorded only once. CDR3 amino acids: CASSQGGQGLGQYF. The CDR3 nucleotides read TGTGCCAGCAGCCAAGGAGGCCAGGGGTTAGGGCAGTACTTC. The chain employs TRBV7-4 and TRBJ2-7, with a possible D match to TRBD1 (6 bases). V was pared by 5 bases and J by 9 bases, with 20 bases between. The CDR3 is 14 residues long. From germline, CDR1 is SGHVT and CDR2 SQSDAQ.

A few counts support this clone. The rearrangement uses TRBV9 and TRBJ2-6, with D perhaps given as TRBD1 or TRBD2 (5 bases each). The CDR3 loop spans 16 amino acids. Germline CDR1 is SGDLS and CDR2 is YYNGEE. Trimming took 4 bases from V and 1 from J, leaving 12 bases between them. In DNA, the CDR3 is TGTGCCAGCAGCTTAGGGGAGTCTTCTGGGGCCAACGTCCTGACTTTC. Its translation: CASSLGESSGANVLTF.

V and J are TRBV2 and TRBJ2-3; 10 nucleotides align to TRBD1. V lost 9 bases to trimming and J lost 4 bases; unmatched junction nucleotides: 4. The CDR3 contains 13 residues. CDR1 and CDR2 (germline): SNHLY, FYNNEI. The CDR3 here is CARTGQGPDTQYF. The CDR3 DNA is TGTGCCAGGACGGGACAGGGGCCAGATACGCAGTATTTT.

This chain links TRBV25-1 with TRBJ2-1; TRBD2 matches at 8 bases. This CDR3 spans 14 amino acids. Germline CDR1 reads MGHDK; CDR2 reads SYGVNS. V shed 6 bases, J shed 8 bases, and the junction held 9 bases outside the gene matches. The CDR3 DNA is TGTGCCAGCAGGAGGACAGCGGGAGTGGATGAGCAGTTCTTC. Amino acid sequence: CASRRTAGVDEQFF.

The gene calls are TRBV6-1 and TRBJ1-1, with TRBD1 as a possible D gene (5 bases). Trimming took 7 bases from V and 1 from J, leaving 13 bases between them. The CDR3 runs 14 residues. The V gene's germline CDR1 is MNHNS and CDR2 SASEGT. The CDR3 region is CASNHGDRNTEAFF. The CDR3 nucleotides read TGTGCCAGCAACCACGGCGACAGGAACACTGAAGCTTTCTTT.

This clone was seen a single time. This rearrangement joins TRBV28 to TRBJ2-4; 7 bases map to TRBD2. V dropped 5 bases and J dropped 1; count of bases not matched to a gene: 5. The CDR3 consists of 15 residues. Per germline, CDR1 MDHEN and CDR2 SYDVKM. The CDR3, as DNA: TGTGCCAGCAGTCTGGAGACTAGCGCCAAAAACATTCAGTACTTC. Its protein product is CASSLETSAKNIQYF.

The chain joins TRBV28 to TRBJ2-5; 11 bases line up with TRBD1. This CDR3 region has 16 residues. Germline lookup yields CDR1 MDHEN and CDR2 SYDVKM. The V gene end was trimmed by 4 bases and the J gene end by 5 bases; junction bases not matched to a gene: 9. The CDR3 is CASSSPGTGGGETQYF. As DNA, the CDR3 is TGTGCCAGCAGTTCTCCGGGGACAGGGGGAGGTGAGACCCAGTACTTC.

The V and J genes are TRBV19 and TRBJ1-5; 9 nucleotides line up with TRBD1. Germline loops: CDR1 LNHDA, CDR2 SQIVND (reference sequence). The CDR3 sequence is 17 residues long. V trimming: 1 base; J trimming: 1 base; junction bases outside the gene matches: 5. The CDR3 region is CASSIGPTGGSNQPQHF. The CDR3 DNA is TGTGCCAGTAGTATAGGACCGACAGGGGGAAGCAATCAGCCCCAGCATTTT.

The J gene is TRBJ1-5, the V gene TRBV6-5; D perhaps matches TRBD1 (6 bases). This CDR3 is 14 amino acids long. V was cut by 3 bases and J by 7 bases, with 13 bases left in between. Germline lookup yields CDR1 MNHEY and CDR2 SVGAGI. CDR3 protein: CASSYRGEGQPQHF. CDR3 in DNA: TGTGCCAGCAGTTATAGGGGGGAGGGCCAGCCCCAGCATTTT.

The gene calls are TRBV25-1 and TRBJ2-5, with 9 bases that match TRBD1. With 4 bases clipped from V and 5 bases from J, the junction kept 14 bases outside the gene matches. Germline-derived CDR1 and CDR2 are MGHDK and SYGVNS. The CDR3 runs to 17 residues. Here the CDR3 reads CASSGHTPGQGMETQYF. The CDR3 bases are TGTGCCAGCAGTGGACACACACCGGGACAGGGTATGGAGACCCAGTACTTC.